What follows are 16 T cell receptor beta chains derived from one specimen sequenced in a study of T cells expressing NK-cell markers. TCRdb reprocessed the 5' RACE reads and stores each CDR3 protein as one record, lacking DNA. In all, the sample yields under 600,000 distinct CDR3 sequences. The sequenced material came from blood T cells: a sorted CD56 or NKG2C T cell subset, CD4+ or CD8+ T cells, or bulk PBMC T cells (not recorded which). These receptors were taken from a woman between 45 and 60 years old in good health.

The chain is built from TRBV27 and TRBJ2-3; TCRdb's assignment of TRBD1 cannot be checked, as there is no DNA. This CDR3 has 13 amino acids. Germline V lookup: CDR1 MNHEY, CDR2 SMNVEV (reference sequence). The CDR3 region is CASSFLPGGTQYF.

The J gene is TRBJ2-2, the V gene TRBV4-1. The CDR3 runs to 14 residues. Germline V gene sequence: CDR1 MGHRA, CDR2 YSYEKL. The CDR3: CASSQDPWVGELFF.

CDR3 residues: CASSLPSTGAGNTIYF. The chain has TRBV5-5 and TRBJ1-3; TCRdb proposes TRBD1, but this gene call is untestable without DNA. The CDR3 loop spans 16 amino acids. CDR1 is SGHKS and CDR2 is YYEKEE in the germline V gene (reference sequence).

The rearrangement joins TRBV6-5 to TRBJ2-1; with no DNA, the TCRdb D assignment of TRBD2 cannot be verified. CDR3 size: 16 residues. Germline V lookup: CDR1 MNHEY, CDR2 SVGAGI. The CDR3 reads CASSYPLAGGVNEQFF.

The rearrangement links TRBV4-2 to TRBJ2-3. Looked up from germline, CDR1 is LGHNA and CDR2 is YNFKEQ. This CDR3 comprises 14 residues. CDR3 region: CASSQGFSGDTQYF.

The chain links TRBV15 to TRBJ1-6; TCRdb calls TRBD1, which cannot be checked without DNA. The CDR3 is 15 amino acids. Per germline, CDR1 LNHNV and CDR2 YYDKDF (reference sequence). The CDR3 spells CATSRNRGFNSPLHF.

The V gene is TRBV7-2, the J gene TRBJ2-3; as DNA is missing, the TRBD2 call by TCRdb cannot be tested. The CDR3 loop spans 15 amino acids. CDR1 is SGHTA, CDR2 FQGNSA, per germline. The CDR3 sequence: CASSTGALSTDTQYF.

This sequence joins TRBV3-1 and TRBJ2-1. The CDR3 runs 15 residues. CDR1 and CDR2 (germline): LGHDT, YNNKEL (reference sequence). CDR3 protein: CASSQTVLSYNEQFF.

This chain connects TRBV24-1 to TRBJ2-3. CDR1 and CDR2 (germline): KGHDR, SFDVKD. The CDR3 extends over 13 amino acids. The CDR3 sequence: CATSDLFSDTQYF.

The chain is built from TRBV24-1 and TRBJ2-1; checking the TCRdb D call of TRBD1 is not possible without DNA. This CDR3 comprises 14 residues. Germline CDR1 is KGHDR and CDR2 is SFDVKD. The CDR3: CATSDTGVDNEQFF.

The chain recombines TRBV20-1 with TRBJ1-2; the TCRdb D gene call, TRBD1, has no DNA to confirm it. The CDR3 runs to 12 residues. Looked up from germline, CDR1 is DFQATT and CDR2 is SNEGSKA (reference sequence). The CDR3 loop is CSLNPQGYGYTF.

The gene calls are TRBV5-1 and TRBJ2-1. The germline gives CDR1 SGHRS, CDR2 YFSETQ. This CDR3 has 15 residues. The CDR3 sequence is CASSWGHRQANEQFF.

The chain combines TRBV5-1 with TRBJ1-1; TCRdb's D call of TRBD1 is untestable without DNA. The CDR3 spans 15 residues. In germline, CDR1 is SGHRS, CDR2 YFSETQ. This chain's CDR3 is CASSLGGPQGAEAFF.

The rearrangement joins TRBV12-3 or TRBV12-4 to TRBJ2-1. This CDR3 is built from 12 residues. The CDR3 reads CASGFLYNEQFF.

The chain combines TRBV24-1 with TRBJ2-1; TCRdb reports TRBD2, a call that lacks DNA to check it against. The CDR3 consists of 15 residues. Germline V gene data show CDR1 as KGHDR and CDR2 as SFDVKD. The CDR3 sequence is CATSVRLASHNEQFF.

This chain uses TRBV15 with TRBJ2-5; absent DNA, TCRdb's TRBD2 call cannot be checked. The length of the CDR3 is 16 residues. In germline, CDR1 is LNHNV, CDR2 YYDKDF (reference sequence). The CDR3 here is CATSRDRLAGRGTQYF. The full variable domain, in which reference TRBV15 and TRBJ2-5 provide the parts outside the CDR3, is DAMVIQNPRYQVTQFGKPVTLSCSQTLNHNVMYWYQQKSSQAPKLLFHYYDKDFNNEADTPDNFQSRRPNTSFCFLDIRSPGLGDTAMYLCATSRDRLAGRGTQYFGPGTRLLVL.